This TCR beta chain was captured by sequencing in a study of PD-1 blockade in classical Hodgkin lymphoma. Regarding the study as a whole: Individuals initiating nivolumab under 1 year after ASCT were excluded.

The CDR3 has 14 amino acids. V lost 7 bases and J 0 bases, leaving 10 bases between the germline ends. Germline assignment: CDR1 MDHEN and CDR2 SYDVKM. With respect to this clone: Its antigen is undetermined.

Sequencing used immunoSEQ multiplex PCR; TCRdb keeps in-frame clones, though not all of them. This sample has approximately 41,000 clones, with about 88% found just once. All the patients suffered relapse after autologous stem cell transplantation, and brentuximab vedotin exposure differed. This sequence joins TRBV28 and TRBJ1-3; no clear D. This specimen consisted of peripheral blood mononuclear cells (PBMCs), obtained before the second cycle of nivolumab. The TCR comes from a human donor with classical Hodgkin lymphoma. CDR3 coding DNA: TGTGCCAGCACCCAAGGTCCCTCTGGAAACACCATATATTTT. Its translation is CASTQGPSGNTIYF.